The 27 T cell receptor beta chains below come from one sample, sequenced in a study of spatial heterogeneity in lung cancer. Specified time point: sample taken at primary tumor resection. Their antigens remain unidentified. TCRdb re-derived calls from the 5' RACE reads in MiXCR, one entry per CDR3 protein. The table has thousands of distinct CDR3 sequences, 39% seen once; the top ten hold approximately 32%. Study-level results: Expanded intratumoral alpha and beta TCR counts tracked tumor mutation counts.

The sample consisted of lung tumor tissue, taken at surgery. These receptors were obtained from a male donor with early-stage non-small cell lung cancer.

This clonotype was seen only a few times. V and J are TRBV6-5 and TRBJ2-3; weak D call: TRBD1 (6 bases). Trimming shortened V by 0 bases and J by 3 bases, and 10 bases separated the two germline ends. There are 15 residues in the CDR3. Germline V gene lookup returns CDR1 MNHEY and CDR2 SVGAGI. CDR3 DNA sequence: TGTGCCAGCAGTTACTCGACACAGGGTACAGATACGCAGTATTTT. Translated, it gives CASSYSTQGTDTQYF.

J is TRBJ2-7 and V is TRBV18, with D unresolved. CDR3 length: 13 residues. The germline V gene has CDR1 KGHSH and CDR2 LQKENI. The ends were cut back, 1 base at V and 2 bases at J, with 6 bases in the middle. Here the CDR3 reads CASSPLETYEQYF. In nucleotides, the CDR3 is TGTGCCAGCTCACCACTTGAAACCTACGAGCAGTACTTC.

The genes are TRBV6-2 or TRBV6-3 and TRBJ2-2; D call uncertain. The CDR3 extends over 14 amino acids. Germline V gives CDR1 MNHEY, CDR2 SVGEGT. V gave up 7 bases and J gave up 5 bases, with 14 bases separating them. CDR3 residues: CASNGGQMTGELFF. The DNA of the CDR3 is TGTGCCAGCAACGGCGGCCAGATGACCGGGGAGCTGTTTTTT.

This clonotype is deemed medium-sized. The V and J genes are TRBV9 and TRBJ2-4; the match to TRBD2 covers 12 bases. The CDR3 runs 16 residues. The V gene's germline CDR1 is SGDLS and CDR2 YYNGEE. The V and J ends lost 0 bases and 10 bases, in that order; junction bases with no gene match: 8. The chain's CDR3 is CASSVGLAGGPEIQYF. The CDR3 nucleotides are TGTGCCAGCAGCGTAGGGCTAGCGGGAGGGCCCGAGATTCAGTACTTC.

The chain has TRBV10-1 and TRBJ2-3; the match to TRBD2 covers 12 bases. This CDR3 is built from 18 residues. Germline V gives CDR1 WNHNN, CDR2 SYGVQD (reference sequence). Germline trimming cut 5 bases from V and 2 bases from J; bases unmatched to any gene: 11. CDR3 amino acids: CASSKFHRLAGATDTQYF. The CDR3 DNA follows: TGCGCCAGCAGTAAATTCCATCGACTAGCGGGGGCCACAGATACGCAGTATTTT.

The chain uses TRBV27 and TRBJ1-1; D is unresolved. Trimming pared 2 bases from V and 3 bases from J, leaving 7 bases between. Germline loops: CDR1 MNHEY, CDR2 SMNVEV (reference sequence). The CDR3 runs to 13 residues. This CDR3 is CASSLQAYTEAFF. The CDR3 coding sequence is TGTGCCAGCAGTTTACAGGCATACACTGAAGCTTTCTTT.

The rearrangement uses TRBV30 and TRBJ2-1; TRBD1 agrees at 7 bases. V lost 3 bases and J lost 6; bases outside the gene matches: 5. Germline V gene sequence: CDR1 GTSNPN, CDR2 SVGIG (reference sequence). The CDR3 extends over 13 amino acids. The CDR3 reads CAWRQGLVNEQFF. The CDR3 region has the DNA TGTGCCTGGAGACAGGGGTTGGTCAATGAGCAGTTCTTC.

The chain is built from TRBV3-1 and TRBJ2-5; D ambiguous. In germline, CDR1 is LGHDT, CDR2 YNNKEL (reference sequence). V was shortened by 1 base and J by 5 bases, with 14 bases between the two germline ends. The CDR3 length is 15 residues. CDR3 nucleotide sequence: TGTGCCAGCAGCCAAGGAGCACAGAGCCGGGAGACCCAGTACTTC. Protein product: CASSQGAQSRETQYF.

This clonotype qualifies as medium-sized (0.01 to 0.1%). The chain links TRBV6-5 to TRBJ1-1, with 7 bases that match TRBD1. Germline V gives CDR1 MNHEY, CDR2 SVGAGI. V shed 5 bases, J shed 5 bases, and the junction held 5 bases outside the gene matches. The CDR3 length is 13 residues. The CDR3 reads CASSGQVYTEAFF. In DNA form, the CDR3 reads TGTGCCAGCAGTGGACAGGTTTATACTGAAGCTTTCTTT.

The rearrangement links TRBV3-1 to TRBJ2-1; D is unclear. The CDR3 loop spans 12 amino acids. The germline gives CDR1 LGHDT, CDR2 YNNKEL (reference sequence). Deletions cut 2 bases from V and 9 bases from J, with 8 bases between. As DNA, the CDR3 is TGTGCCAGCAGCCAATCGGGCGGTGAGCAGTTCTTC. It translates to CASSQSGGEQFF.

This rearrangement joins TRBV2 to TRBJ2-7, with D unresolved. Germline lookup yields CDR1 SNHLY and CDR2 FYNNEI. V dropped 10 bases and J dropped 1 base, with 8 bases sitting between them. The CDR3 contains 11 residues. This CDR3 is CAIQPSYEQYF. The DNA of the CDR3 is TGTGCCATTCAGCCTTCCTACGAGCAGTACTTC.

V and J are TRBV18 and TRBJ1-1; 8 bases line up with TRBD1. The CDR3 runs 14 residues. The ends lost 3 bases at V and 3 bases at J; junction bases unmatched: 3. Germline V gene sequence: CDR1 KGHSH, CDR2 LQKENI. DNA of the CDR3: TGTGCCAGCTCACCGGGACAGGTGGACACTGAAGCTTTCTTT. Its protein product is CASSPGQVDTEAFF.

DNA of the CDR3: TGTGCCAGCAGTCCCAGGGACAGGGGGCGGATAGTCGGAGATACGCAGTATTTT. Translated, it gives CASSPRDRGRIVGDTQYF. J is TRBJ2-3 and V is TRBV6-2 or TRBV6-3; TRBD1 matches at 12 bases. The CDR3 is 18 residues long. V shed 5 bases and J 5 bases; nucleotides not matched to a gene: 14. Germline V gene lookup returns CDR1 MNHEY and CDR2 SVGEGT.

By share, this clonotype counts as medium-sized. This chain connects TRBV2 to TRBJ1-2, with 7 bases fitting TRBD1. V gave up 5 bases and J gave up 5 bases; unmatched junction bases: 5. CDR1 SNHLY and CDR2 FYNNEI come from the germline V gene. The CDR3 length is 13 residues. The CDR3 protein is CASSTGENYGYTF. In nucleotides, the CDR3 is TGTGCCAGCAGTACAGGGGAGAATTATGGCTACACCTTC.

By frequency in the sample, this clonotype is medium-sized. This chain connects TRBV9 to TRBJ1-2; D call uncertain. V was shortened by 0 bases and J by 4 bases, with 13 bases between the two germline ends. This CDR3 is built from 15 residues. Germline V gene lookup returns CDR1 SGDLS and CDR2 YYNGEE. DNA of the CDR3: TGTGCCAGCAGCGTAGGAGAAGGACCATTCTATGGCTACACCTTC. This encodes CASSVGEGPFYGYTF.

This clonotype was seen a few times. The chain uses TRBV7-6 and TRBJ2-7; possible D gene TRBD1, 6 bases. Between the trimmed V and J ends, which lost 4 bases and 4 bases, there was a span of 17 bases. CDR3 length: 15 amino acids. The germline V gene encodes CDR1 SGHVS and CDR2 FNYEAQ. In DNA form, the CDR3 reads TGTGCCAGCAGCTCAATTGCCGGGACACAATACGAGCAGTACTTC. Its translation is CASSSIAGTQYEQYF.

This chain links TRBV11-3 with TRBJ2-1, with 8 bases that match TRBD1. CDR1 and CDR2 (germline): SGHNT, YENEEA. CDR3 length: 18 residues. J lost 1 base, V lost 1 base, and 9 bases had no gene match. In DNA form, the CDR3 reads TGTGCCAGCAGCTTAGCCACCTCACAGGGGGTGTCCTACAATGAGCAGTTCTTC. Translating it yields CASSLATSQGVSYNEQFF.

This clonotype appeared a single time. The rearrangement links TRBV3-1 to TRBJ1-4; D unclear. In germline, CDR1 is LGHDT, CDR2 YNNKEL (reference sequence). V shed 4 bases and J shed 8 bases, with 14 bases lying between them. The CDR3 loop spans 14 amino acids. The CDR3 DNA is TGTGCCAGCAGCCCCGGGAGGGCTGGCGAAAAACTGTTTTTT. Its protein product is CASSPGRAGEKLFF.

This clonotype was observed a handful of times. The CDR3 region has the DNA TGTGCCAGCAGCCCAGCCCCCGGGACAGCCTCCTACGAGCAGTACTTC. It encodes CASSPAPGTASYEQYF. The chain recombines TRBV7-2 with TRBJ2-7; 7 nucleotides align to TRBD1. After removal of 5 bases from V and 0 bases from J, the junction contained 10 bases not matched to a gene. The CDR3 runs 16 residues. Per germline, CDR1 SGHTA and CDR2 FQGNSA.

The V and J genes are TRBV29-1 and TRBJ2-2, with D possibly matching TRBD1 (6 bases). Germline V lookup: CDR1 SQVTM, CDR2 ANQGSEA. V dropped 6 bases and J dropped 5 bases, with 16 bases sitting between them. The CDR3 spans 14 residues. The CDR3 region has the DNA TGCAGCGTACGGACAGCTCCCATGACCGGGGAGCTGTTTTTT. This gives the protein CSVRTAPMTGELFF.

V usage is TRBV7-2 and J usage is TRBJ2-1; D perhaps matches TRBD1 (5 bases). V dropped 4 bases and J dropped 10 bases, with 8 bases sitting between them. CDR1 and CDR2 from the germline V gene are SGHTA and FQGNSA. The CDR3 consists of 11 residues. The CDR3 bases are TGTGCCAGCAGCTGGGGCTGGGAGCAGTTCTTC. Protein: CASSWGWEQFF.

CDR3 amino acids: CASSLEGYPDTQYF. Here the CDR3 DNA reads TGCGCCAGCAGCTTGGAGGGATACCCAGATACGCAGTATTTT. This chain connects TRBV5-1 to TRBJ2-3; no firm D call. V was shortened by 0 bases and J by 4 bases, with 9 bases between the two germline ends. CDR3 length: 14 residues. Germline-derived CDR1 and CDR2 are SGHRS and YFSETQ.

V and J are TRBV7-9 and TRBJ2-1; 7 bases fit TRBD1. V shed 1 base, J shed 2 bases, and the junction held 2 bases outside the gene matches. CDR1 is SEHNR and CDR2 is FQNEAQ in the germline V gene (reference sequence). CDR3 length: 15 residues. The CDR3 nucleotides read TGTGCCAGCAGCTTAGACAGGGGCCCCTACAATGAGCAGTTCTTC. Protein sequence: CASSLDRGPYNEQFF.

The sample holds a few counts of this clonotype. The genes are TRBV28 and TRBJ1-5; TRBD1 aligns across 7 bases. Germline CDR1 is MDHEN and CDR2 is SYDVKM. There are 18 residues in the CDR3. V was pared by 1 base and J by 0 bases, with 9 bases of the junction left unmatched. The CDR3, as DNA: TGTGCCAGCAGTTTATACAGGGGACTCGAATATAGCAATCAGCCCCAGCATTTT. Translating gives CASSLYRGLEYSNQPQHF.

This clonotype was observed a few times. This chain joins TRBV12-3 or TRBV12-4 and TRBJ2-1; D gene ambiguous. The V end was cut by 5 bases, the J end by 2 bases, with 10 bases between. The CDR3 is made up of 14 amino acids. CDR3 protein: CASSLGRPYNEQFF. As DNA, the CDR3 is TGTGCCAGCAGTCTGGGTCGCCCCTACAATGAGCAGTTCTTC.

By sample share, this clonotype is medium-sized. The gene calls are TRBV20-1 and TRBJ2-4; TRBD2 aligns across 8 bases. This CDR3 contains 13 residues. J gave up 8 bases and V 3 bases, and 6 bases lay outside the gene matches. Germline loops: CDR1 DFQATT, CDR2 SNEGSKA (reference sequence). CDR3 coding DNA: TGCAGTGCTAGGCAGAGCGGGAGTGACATTCAGTACTTC. Its protein is CSARQSGSDIQYF.

This clonotype showed up just a few times. The gene calls are TRBV6-5 and TRBJ2-7; D gene unclear. The ends were cut back, 6 bases at V and 0 bases at J, with 9 bases in the middle. Germline V CDR1 and CDR2: MNHEY, SVGAGI. The CDR3 extends over 13 amino acids. CDR3 DNA sequence: TGTGCCAGCAGCCCCACCCCCTCCTACGAGCAGTACTTC. It encodes CASSPTPSYEQYF.